This T cell receptor beta chain was found in a study of T cell responses to AZD1222 COVID-19 vaccine. General observations from the study: Donors skewed white British and female; clonal diversity was possibly underestimated. Nearly half of the spike-specific TCRs reportedly recognize variant regions that carry no mutations.

Assay: immunoSEQ multiplex PCR; the TCRdb copy retains only in-frame clones and omits some. The sample lists 110,000 or so clones, more than 70% occurring once. Second-dose intervals near 4 or 12 weeks were combined. To note about this clone: Its antigen is unknown.

CDR1 and CDR2 (germline): SQVTM, ANQGSEA. The CDR3 has 13 residues. Trimming took 2 bases from V and 8 from J, leaving 12 bases between them. The chain is built from TRBV29-1 and TRBJ1-4; possibly TRBD1 for D (5 bases). This clonotype originated in an adult who received the AZD1222 COVID-19 vaccine. This specimen consisted of peripheral blood, obtained 28 days after the second AZD1222 dose. The CDR3 sequence is CSVERGFGEKLFF. CDR3 DNA sequence: TGCAGCGTTGAAAGGGGATTTGGAGAAAAACTGTTTTTT.